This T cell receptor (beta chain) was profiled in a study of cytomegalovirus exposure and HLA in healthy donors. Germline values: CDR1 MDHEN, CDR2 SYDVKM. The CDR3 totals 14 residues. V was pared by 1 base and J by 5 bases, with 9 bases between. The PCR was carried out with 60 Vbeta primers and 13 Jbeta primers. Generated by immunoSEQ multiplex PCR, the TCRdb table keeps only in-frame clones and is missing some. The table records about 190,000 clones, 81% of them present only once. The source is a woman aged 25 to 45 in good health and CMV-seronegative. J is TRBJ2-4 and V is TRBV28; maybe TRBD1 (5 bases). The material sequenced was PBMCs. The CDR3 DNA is TGTGCCAGCAGTTTATTCGCAGGGCAAAACATTCAGTACTTC. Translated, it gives CASSLFAGQNIQYF.